The following is a TCR beta chain sequence with its context. Antigen unknown. The data stem from a study of shared clonotypes between healthy human individuals. Study-wide findings and caveats: Non-shared clonotypes were found to have lower generation probabilities than the clonotypes that were shared by all four of the sorted-subset donors. Genetic and exposure-history diversity was limited by the small donor number. Larger estimated richness was generally recorded for naive subsets relative to memory subsets.

Method: immunoSEQ multiplex PCR; TCRdb's copy keeps in-frame clones and lacks some. Found here are a few million clones, less than 95% of them singletons; the top ten hold 0.37%. This CDR3 comprises 15 residues. Germline assignment: CDR1 LNHNV and CDR2 YYDKDF (reference sequence). Trimming cost V 4 bases and J 4 bases; bases outside gene matches: 5. Division of CD4+ cells produced a CD45RA+ naive subset and a CD45RA-negative memory subset. The genes are TRBV15 and TRBJ2-1, with TRBD2 matching over 9 bases. The sample was naive CD4+ T cells from PBMCs. The subset: CD45RA+ positively selected. This receptor was obtained from a young man in good health. Some clones in this sample may be carry-over from other donors' samples. The DNA for the CDR3 is TGTGCCACCAGCAAGCCGGGACTAGCTTACAATGAGCAGTTCTTC. This codes for CATSKPGLAYNEQFF.